Each of the 24 T cell receptor beta chains below was sequenced from the same sample in a study of shared clonotypes between healthy human individuals. Naive CD8 cells were CD45RO-negative, positively selected for CCR7, excluding terminally differentiated effector memory CD45RA+ cells. TCRdb keeps only in-frame clones here, not all; method: immunoSEQ multiplex PCR. Of over 2,000,000 clones in the sample, 90% to 95% were seen once. Sequencing was performed on naive CD8+ T cells from PBMCs. The source of these receptors is a man between 18 and 29 years old in good health. Some clones in this sample may be carry-over from other donors' samples.

This clone has only one observation. The CDR3 coding sequence is TGTGCCAGTAGTATTGGACAGTCCGCAAACTACGAGCAGTACTTC. Encoded protein: CASSIGQSANYEQYF. The rearrangement uses TRBV19 and TRBJ2-7; possibly TRBD1 for D (6 bases). CDR1 is LNHDA and CDR2 is SQIVND in the germline V gene (reference sequence). The CDR3 contains 15 residues. V was clipped by 3 bases and J by 3 bases, with 15 bases between them.

This chain joins TRBV2 and TRBJ2-5; 7 bases line up with TRBD1. Germline V gives CDR1 SNHLY, CDR2 FYNNEI. The V segment lost 9 bases and the J segment 6 bases; nucleotides outside the gene matches: 10. The CDR3 length is 13 residues. Here the CDR3 reads CASVQGWVKTQYF. The CDR3 nucleotides read TGTGCCAGTGTACAGGGGTGGGTAAAGACCCAGTACTTC.

The chain has TRBV4-2 and TRBJ2-7; TRBD2 agrees at 8 bases. Germline V lookup: CDR1 LGHNA, CDR2 YNFKEQ. The CDR3 spans 16 residues. V gave up 1 base and J gave up 5 bases; unmatched junction bases: 10. CDR3: CASSQVGSSGSNEQYF. The CDR3 DNA reads TGTGCCAGCAGCCAAGTGGGTTCCAGCGGGAGCAACGAGCAGTACTTC.

V and J are TRBV5-5 and TRBJ1-5; possible D gene TRBD1, 6 bases. Between the trimmed V and J ends, which lost 4 bases and 6 bases, there was a span of 11 bases. This CDR3 region has 13 residues. CDR1 and CDR2 from the germline V gene are SGHKS and YYEKEE (reference sequence). The DNA of the CDR3 is TGTGCCAGCAGCCTCACAGGGACTCAGCCCCAGCATTTT. Translation gives CASSLTGTQPQHF.

J is TRBJ2-5 and V is TRBV9; 9 bases match TRBD2. Trimming removed 0 bases from V and 5 bases from J; junction bases left unmatched: 2. This CDR3 has 14 residues. Germline V gives CDR1 SGDLS, CDR2 YYNGEE. The chain's CDR3 is CASSVGTSAETQYF. CDR3 nucleotide sequence: TGTGCCAGCAGCGTAGGGACTAGCGCGGAGACCCAGTACTTC.

The chain couples TRBV29-1 to TRBJ2-1; TRBD1 or TRBD2 may be the D gene (5 bases each). This CDR3 region has 16 residues. The V gene's germline CDR1 is SQVTM and CDR2 ANQGSEA. Trimming removed 8 bases from V and 3 bases from J, with 23 bases in between. The CDR3 region has the DNA TGCAGCTTACCGGGACCCAGGACGCCCCACTACAATGAGCAGTTCTTC. It is translated as CSLPGPRTPHYNEQFF.

With respect to this clone: Mismatch with germline at one junction end may stem from a read error. The chain has TRBV9 and TRBJ2-3, with 11 bases fitting TRBD2. The CDR3 runs 16 residues. The germline gives CDR1 SGDLS, CDR2 YYNGEE. The CDR3 nucleotides are TGTGCCAGCAGCACGGGACTAGCGGAGGCGGGGGATACACAGTATTTT. It is translated as CASSTGLAEAGDTQYF.

This chain links TRBV28 with TRBJ2-5; D gene unclear. In germline, CDR1 is MDHEN, CDR2 SYDVKM. The CDR3 contains 13 residues. With 6 bases removed from V and 2 bases from J, the gap between germline ends came to 10 bases. The CDR3 region has the DNA TGTGCCAGCAGCCCCTTCTGGCAAGAGACCCAGTACTTC. This sequence encodes CASSPFWQETQYF.

This rearrangement joins TRBV9 to TRBJ2-1, with a weak D call TRBD2 (6 bases). Germline V gene data show CDR1 as SGDLS and CDR2 as YYNGEE. The V and J ends lost 3 bases and 0 bases respectively, with 13 bases between them. CDR3 size: 16 residues. CDR3: CASSGGDSSSYNEQFF. The CDR3 DNA follows: TGTGCCAGCAGCGGAGGGGACTCCAGCTCCTACAATGAGCAGTTCTTC.

This clone was detected many times. This chain uses TRBV11-3 with TRBJ2-3; the D gene is possibly TRBD2 (5 bases). V lost 2 bases to trimming and J lost 1 base, with 10 bases between them. Germline values: CDR1 SGHNT, CDR2 YENEEA. This CDR3 comprises 15 residues. CDR3 sequence: CASSLWSGGTDTQYF. The CDR3 DNA follows: TGTGCCAGCAGCTTATGGTCCGGGGGCACAGATACGCAGTATTTT.

The V and J genes are TRBV27 and TRBJ2-3, with D uncertain. Per the germline V gene, CDR1 is MNHEY and CDR2 is SMNVEV (reference sequence). The CDR3 sequence is 16 residues long. V lost 5 bases, J lost 4 bases, and 19 bases lay in between. Here the CDR3 DNA reads TGTGCCAGCAGTCCGCCCCGAGTTCGTGGGCCAGATACGCAGTATTTT. Protein sequence: CASSPPRVRGPDTQYF.

The J gene is TRBJ2-2, the V gene TRBV7-9; 12 bases fit TRBD2. The germline gives CDR1 SEHNR, CDR2 FQNEAQ (reference sequence). The CDR3 loop spans 16 amino acids. J was trimmed by 6 bases and V by 4 bases; bases with no gene match: 6. CDR3 amino acids: CASSSTSGRLAGELFF. The CDR3 nucleotides read TGTGCCAGCAGCTCGACTAGCGGGAGACTCGCCGGGGAGCTGTTTTTT.

This clone was seen just once. The chain employs TRBV2 and TRBJ1-4; TRBD1 aligns across 7 bases. Germline CDR1 SNHLY, CDR2 FYNNEI. The CDR3 is made up of 15 amino acids. V was pared by 3 bases and J by 6 bases, with 7 bases of the junction left unmatched. The CDR3 nucleotides are TGTGCCAGCAGTGACCAGGGGGTTGTATATGAAAAACTGTTTTTT. Amino acid sequence: CASSDQGVVYEKLFF.

This sequence joins TRBV19 and TRBJ1-1; D gene uncertain. Germline lookup yields CDR1 LNHDA and CDR2 SQIVND (reference sequence). Between the trimmed V and J ends, which lost 4 bases and 7 bases, there was a span of 7 bases. The CDR3 covers 11 residues. The CDR3 loop reads CASSKAFEAFF. The CDR3 nucleotides read TGTGCCAGTAGTAAGGCGTTTGAAGCTTTCTTT.

The genes are TRBV27 and TRBJ2-7, with 9 nucleotides matching TRBD1. The V and J ends lost 0 bases and 6 bases, in that order; junction bases with no gene match: 6. CDR3 size: 15 residues. Looked up from germline, CDR1 is MNHEY and CDR2 is SMNVEV (reference sequence). The CDR3 nucleotides are TGTGCCAGCAGTTTATCGGGGACAGGGCTGGGCGAGCAGTACTTC. Encoded protein: CASSLSGTGLGEQYF.

The CDR3 nucleotides are TGTGCCAGCAGCCCCGGACCGACTCCTGGAAACACCATATATTTT. Amino acid sequence: CASSPGPTPGNTIYF. The chain recombines TRBV13 with TRBJ1-3; D gene uncertain. Between the trimmed V and J ends, which lost 5 bases and 2 bases, there was a span of 13 bases. This CDR3 region has 15 residues. The germline gives CDR1 PRHDT, CDR2 FYEKMQ (reference sequence).

The chain carries TRBV27 and TRBJ2-7; the match to TRBD1 covers 7 bases. Germline loops: CDR1 MNHEY, CDR2 SMNVEV (reference sequence). This CDR3 has 16 amino acids. Germline trimming cut 0 bases from V and 3 bases from J; bases unmatched to any gene: 8. CDR3 in DNA: TGTGCCAGCAGTTTATCTCTGACAGGGAACTACTACGAGCAGTACTTC. This encodes CASSLSLTGNYYEQYF.

This clone came up a few times. The chain couples TRBV15 to TRBJ1-5, with D unclear. The germline V and J ends were trimmed by 8 bases and 6 bases, with 11 bases remaining between them. CDR1 is LNHNV and CDR2 is YYDKDF in the germline V gene (reference sequence). The CDR3 sequence is 12 residues long. CDR3 coding DNA: TGTGCCACCCAGGCACGAGGTCAGCCCCAGCATTTT. Its translation is CATQARGQPQHF. Variable domain in full (rest from reference TRBV15 and TRBJ1-5): DAMVIQNPRYQVTQFGKPVTLSCSQTLNHNVMYWYQQKSSQAPKLLFHYYDKDFNNEADTPDNFQSRRPNTSFCFLDIRSPGLGDTAMYLCATQARGQPQHFGDGTRLSIL.

V is TRBV7-8 and J is TRBJ2-7; D is perhaps TRBD2 (5 bases). This CDR3 spans 14 amino acids. Germline V gene data show CDR1 as SGHVS and CDR2 as FQNEAQ. V shed 10 bases and J shed 3 bases, with 19 bases lying between them. The CDR3 DNA sequence: TGTGCCACCCTTAGGGAGAAAGAGGACTACGAGCAGTACTTC. This codes for CATLREKEDYEQYF.

The genes are TRBV29-1 and TRBJ2-7; D not resolved. This CDR3 spans 14 amino acids. Trimming removed 0 bases from V and 0 bases from J, with 9 bases in between. Germline lookup yields CDR1 SQVTM and CDR2 ANQGSEA. The CDR3 is CSVEEAQGSYEQYF. The CDR3 nucleotides are TGCAGCGTTGAAGAGGCTCAAGGCTCCTACGAGCAGTACTTC.

This chain connects TRBV5-6 to TRBJ2-7; D is ambiguous. Deletions cut 2 bases from V and 0 bases from J, with 9 bases between. This CDR3 has 14 amino acids. Germline loops: CDR1 SGHDT, CDR2 YYEEEE. CDR3 DNA: TGTGCCAGCAGCTTACGGTGGGGCTCCTACGAGCAGTACTTC. It specifies CASSLRWGSYEQYF.

As to this clone: Other DNA sequences from this sample encode an identical CDR3 as well. The chain uses TRBV19 and TRBJ2-7, with no clear D. Looked up from germline, CDR1 is LNHDA and CDR2 is SQIVND (reference sequence). The CDR3 totals 13 residues. Trimming took off 3 bases at V and 0 bases at J, with 6 bases between the two ends. CDR3 nucleotides: TGTGCCAGTAGTATCAGTAACTCCTACGAGCAGTACTTC. It translates to CASSISNSYEQYF.

The rearrangement links TRBV4-3 to TRBJ2-7; TRBD1 aligns across 7 bases. V gave up 1 base and J gave up 5 bases; unmatched junction bases: 8. CDR1 LGHNA and CDR2 YSLEER come from the germline V gene. The CDR3 length is 15 residues. CDR3 DNA sequence: TGCGCCAGCAGCCAAGGATTACAGGGGTCCCACGAGCAGTACTTC. Translated: CASSQGLQGSHEQYF.

V gene TRBV5-4 combines with J gene TRBJ2-7; 11 bases map to TRBD1. Germline V gives CDR1 SGHNT, CDR2 YYREEE (reference sequence). V lost 3 bases to trimming and J lost 4 bases; unmatched junction nucleotides: 3. This CDR3 spans 14 amino acids. The CDR3 sequence is CASSYGQGAYEQYF. The CDR3 nucleotides read TGTGCCAGCAGCTACGGACAGGGGGCTTACGAGCAGTACTTC.